This entry lists 18 T cell receptor beta chains sequenced from one sample in a study of OX40 agonist ivuxolimab in advanced cancers. Sequencing used immunoSEQ multiplex PCR; TCRdb keeps in-frame clones, though not all of them. The table records around 100,000 clones, more than 95% of them present only once. The source material was CD4+ or CD8+ T cells sorted from blood, sampled in a trial of the OX40 agonist ivuxolimab. The receptors here all came from an adult with an advanced solid tumor such as melanoma, head and neck, liver or kidney cancer.

The gene calls are TRBV7-8 and TRBJ2-1; maybe TRBD2 (6 bases). The length of the CDR3 is 12 residues. Trimming removed 4 bases from V and 6 bases from J, with 7 bases in between. Germline CDR1 and CDR2: SGHVS and FQNEAQ. The CDR3 loop is CASSYGGNEQFF. DNA of the CDR3: TGTGCCAGCAGCTACGGGGGCAATGAGCAGTTCTTC. Full variable domain (remainder filled in from reference TRBV7-8 and TRBJ2-1): GAGVSQSPRYKVAKRGQDVALRCDPISGHVSLFWYQQALGQGPEFLTYFQNEAQLDKSGLPSDRFFAERPEGSVSTLKIQRTQQEDSAVYLCASSYGGNEQFFGPGTRLTVL.

The V gene is TRBV27, the J gene TRBJ2-7; 8 bases fit TRBD1. Germline V lookup: CDR1 MNHEY, CDR2 SMNVEV (reference sequence). This CDR3 is built from 15 residues. With 3 bases clipped from V and 4 bases from J, the junction kept 8 bases outside the gene matches. The CDR3 spells CASSLRDRRPYEQYF. The CDR3 bases are TGTGCCAGCAGTTTGCGGGACAGGAGGCCTTACGAGCAGTACTTC.

This chain links TRBV19 with TRBJ2-2; tentatively, D is TRBD2 (6 bases). CDR3 length equals 15 residues. The V and J ends lost 1 base and 3 bases respectively, with 9 bases between them. Germline assignment: CDR1 LNHDA and CDR2 SQIVND (reference sequence). CDR3 protein: CASSIVEGYTGELFF. As DNA, the CDR3 is TGTGCCAGTAGTATAGTGGAGGGGTACACCGGGGAGCTGTTTTTT.

This chain links TRBV27 with TRBJ1-1; D may be TRBD1 (5 bases). This CDR3 is 13 amino acids long. V lost 3 bases and J lost 5, with 10 bases in between. Germline V lookup: CDR1 MNHEY, CDR2 SMNVEV (reference sequence). The CDR3 DNA follows: TGTGCCAGCAGTTTTTGGGGGGGAACTGAAGCTTTCTTT. It is translated as CASSFWGGTEAFF.

V usage is TRBV4-2 and J usage is TRBJ2-7; 7 positions match TRBD1. This CDR3 has 16 residues. Germline V gene data show CDR1 as LGHNA and CDR2 as YNFKEQ. Trimming took 1 base from V and 0 from J; bases not matched to a gene: 6. The CDR3 loop is CASSQATGAGSYEQYF. Written as DNA, the CDR3 is TGTGCCAGCAGCCAAGCCACAGGGGCAGGCTCCTACGAGCAGTACTTC.

The V gene is TRBV5-5, the J gene TRBJ2-7; no clear D. Trimming took 0 bases from V and 3 from J, leaving 7 bases between them. CDR1 and CDR2 (germline): SGHKS, YYEKEE (reference sequence). CDR3 length equals 13 residues. CDR3 nucleotide sequence: TGTGCCAGCAGCTTGGGGTCCTACTACGAGCAGTACTTC. Its protein product is CASSLGSYYEQYF. The full variable domain, in which reference TRBV5-5 and TRBJ2-7 provide the parts outside the CDR3, is DAGVTQSPTHLIKTRGQQVTLRCSPISGHKSVSWYQQVLGQGPQFIFQYYEKEERGRGNFPDRFSARQFPNYSSELNVNALLLGDSALYLCASSLGSYYEQYFGPGTRLTVT.

This chain joins TRBV15 and TRBJ2-7; D is possibly TRBD1 (7 bases). Per germline, CDR1 LNHNV and CDR2 YYDKDF (reference sequence). The CDR3 is made up of 15 amino acids. The V end was cut by 0 bases, the J end by 3 bases, with 12 bases between. The CDR3 protein is CATSRDGGTDYEQYF. The DNA of the CDR3 is TGTGCCACCAGCAGAGATGGGGGGACAGACTACGAGCAGTACTTC.

This chain links TRBV6-1 with TRBJ1-4, with D unresolved. Trimming shortened V by 5 bases and J by 4 bases, and 11 bases separated the two germline ends. Germline V CDR1 and CDR2: MNHNS, SASEGT. The CDR3 has 14 residues. CDR3 DNA: TGTGCCAGCAGTCACAGCCTTCTTAATGAAAAACTGTTTTTT. It codes for CASSHSLLNEKLFF.

This clone was counted a few times. CDR3 bases: TGTGCCAGCAGCGTAGACCTACAGGGTGGCACTGAAGCTTTCTTT. It encodes CASSVDLQGGTEAFF. The chain employs TRBV9 and TRBJ1-1; TRBD1 is a possible D gene (6 bases). The CDR3 runs to 15 residues. In germline, CDR1 is SGDLS, CDR2 YYNGEE. The V gene lost 0 bases and the J gene lost 4 bases, with 13 bases spanning the gap.

This rearrangement joins TRBV5-1 to TRBJ2-2, with D perhaps matching TRBD2 (6 bases). Per germline, CDR1 SGHRS and CDR2 YFSETQ. The CDR3 sequence is 14 residues long. The V gene lost 7 bases and the J gene lost 0 bases, with 10 bases spanning the gap. CDR3 in amino acids: CASFSGANTGELFF. Written as DNA, the CDR3 is TGCGCCAGCTTTAGCGGCGCGAACACCGGGGAGCTGTTTTTT.

The chain uses TRBV5-6 and TRBJ2-7; 7 positions match TRBD1. Germline CDR1 SGHDT, CDR2 YYEEEE. Trimming at V came to 2 bases and at J to 3 bases, leaving 14 bases not matched to a gene. CDR3 length: 17 amino acids. CDR3 bases: TGTGCCAGCAGCTTAATCCGGCGGACAGGTCGAAACTACGAGCAGTACTTC. Amino acid sequence: CASSLIRRTGRNYEQYF.

The chain has TRBV5-4 and TRBJ2-7; weak D call: TRBD1 (6 bases). Trimming left V 7 bases short and J 2 bases short, with 13 bases between. This CDR3 has 13 amino acids. CDR1 SGHNT and CDR2 YYREEE come from the germline V gene (reference sequence). CDR3 nucleotides: TGTGCCAGCTCCGACAGGTTGACCTACGAGCAGTACTTC. This gives the protein CASSDRLTYEQYF. Together with reference TRBV5-4 and TRBJ2-7, the CDR3 gives the full variable domain: ETGVTQSPTHLIKTRGQQVTLRCSSQSGHNTVSWYQQALGQGPQFIFQYYREEENGRGNFPPRFSGLQFPNYSSELNVNALELDDSALYLCASSDRLTYEQYFGPGTRLTVT.

V and J are TRBV28 and TRBJ2-1; D is tentatively TRBD1 or TRBD2 (6 bases each). The CDR3 contains 14 residues. Germline V lookup: CDR1 MDHEN, CDR2 SYDVKM. Trimming stripped 8 bases from V and 4 bases from J, with 15 bases between. This CDR3 is CASSTGAIYNEQFF. In DNA, the CDR3 is TGTGCCAGCTCTACGGGGGCGATTTACAATGAGCAGTTCTTC.

CDR3 DNA sequence: TGTGCCAGCAGAGTGTTCGGGTCCTACGAGCAGTACTTC. This encodes CASRVFGSYEQYF. The chain uses TRBV6-5 and TRBJ2-7, with D unresolved. V lost 6 bases, J lost 1 base, and 10 bases lay in between. CDR1 is MNHEY and CDR2 is SVGAGI in the germline V gene. The CDR3 extends over 13 amino acids.

The chain uses TRBV2 and TRBJ2-1; 7 bases are shared with TRBD2. V lost 7 bases and J lost 0; bases outside the gene matches: 9. Germline V gene sequence: CDR1 SNHLY, CDR2 FYNNEI. This CDR3 region has 16 residues. The CDR3 sequence is CASTFSSGSSYNEQFF. The CDR3 nucleotides read TGTGCCAGCACATTCTCTAGCGGAAGCTCCTACAATGAGCAGTTCTTC.

V gene TRBV27 combines with J gene TRBJ2-1; 9 nucleotides line up with TRBD2. CDR3 length equals 16 residues. After removal of 1 base from V and 6 bases from J, the junction contained 7 bases not matched to a gene. Germline CDR1 is MNHEY and CDR2 is SMNVEV (reference sequence). CDR3 protein: CASSLFPSGEGNEQFF. CDR3 nucleotides: TGTGCCAGCAGTTTATTCCCTAGCGGGGAAGGCAATGAGCAGTTCTTC.

This clone was counted a single time. V gene TRBV6-6 combines with J gene TRBJ2-1; 9 positions agree with TRBD1. J lost 1 base, V lost 6 bases, and 4 bases had no gene match. Germline CDR1 MNHNY, CDR2 SVGAGI (reference sequence). The CDR3 runs 15 residues. In DNA, the CDR3 is TGTGCCAGCAGAACCGGGACAGGGTCCTACAATGAGCAGTTCTTC. Translated, it gives CASRTGTGSYNEQFF.

The chain uses TRBV11-2 and TRBJ2-7; TRBD1 might be the D (5 bases). Germline V lookup: CDR1 SGHAT, CDR2 FQNNGV. The ends were cut back, 1 base at V and 1 base at J, with 8 bases in the middle. The CDR3 loop spans 14 amino acids. As DNA, the CDR3 is TGTGCCAGCAGCTTAGTCGACAGATCCTACGAGCAGTACTTC. Translated, it gives CASSLVDRSYEQYF.